The 3 T cell receptor beta chains below were found in one sample sequenced in a study of blood T cell repertoires in COVID-19. Produced via immunoSEQ multiplex PCR; TCRdb's table is partial and in-frame only. Altogether around 320,000 clones are present, roughly 90% being singletons, with the ten largest covering less than 2.5%. Sequencing was done on a sample of peripheral blood. The receptors derive from a young man with active or convalescent COVID-19.

As DNA, the CDR3 is TGTGCCAGCAGCCAAGATCGTCTGGACACCCTTTACAATGAGCAGTTCTTC. Residues: CASSQDRLDTLYNEQFF. This chain connects TRBV14 to TRBJ2-1; TRBD1 might be the D (5 bases). Germline V CDR1 and CDR2: SGHDN, FVKESK. Trimming cost V 0 bases and J 4 bases, with 16 bases left between them. The CDR3 consists of 17 residues.

DNA of the CDR3: TGTGCCAGCAGCGTAGTAACAGGGGCCCTGGGCACTGAAGCTTTCTTT. This encodes CASSVVTGALGTEAFF. The chain combines TRBV9 with TRBJ1-1; TRBD1 matches at 7 bases. CDR3 length equals 16 residues. The V segment lost 0 bases and the J segment 4 bases; nucleotides outside the gene matches: 9. CDR1 and CDR2 (germline): SGDLS, YYNGEE.

The J gene is TRBJ2-1, the V gene TRBV18, with D possibly matching TRBD2 (5 bases). The V end lost 2 bases, the J end lost 8 bases, and 13 bases lay between the germline ends. This CDR3 has 14 amino acids. Germline V gene sequence: CDR1 KGHSH, CDR2 LQKENI. The CDR3: CASSPVRSGDEQFF. DNA of the CDR3: TGTGCCAGCTCACCAGTTAGATCCGGGGATGAGCAGTTCTTC.